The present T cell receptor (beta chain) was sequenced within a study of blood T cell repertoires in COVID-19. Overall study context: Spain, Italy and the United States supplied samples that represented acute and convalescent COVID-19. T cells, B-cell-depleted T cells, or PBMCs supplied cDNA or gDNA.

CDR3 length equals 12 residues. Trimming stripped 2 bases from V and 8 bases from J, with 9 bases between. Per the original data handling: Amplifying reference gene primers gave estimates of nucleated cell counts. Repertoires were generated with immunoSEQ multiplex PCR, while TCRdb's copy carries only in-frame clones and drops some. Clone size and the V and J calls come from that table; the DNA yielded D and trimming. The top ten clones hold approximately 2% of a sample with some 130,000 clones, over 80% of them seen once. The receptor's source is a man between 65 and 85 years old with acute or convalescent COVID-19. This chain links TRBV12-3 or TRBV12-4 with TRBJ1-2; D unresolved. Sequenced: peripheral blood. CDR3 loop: CASSLTGWGYTF. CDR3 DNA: TGTGCCAGCAGTTTAACTGGTTGGGGCTACACCTTC.